The present T cell receptor (beta chain) was sequenced within a study of blood T cell repertoires in COVID-19. As for the study in general: From the United States, Italy and Spain came samples of acute and convalescent COVID-19. Sample material is recorded as cDNA or gDNA derived from T cells, B-cell-depleted T cells, or PBMCs.

Original analysis: Using reference gene primer amplification, nucleated cell counts were estimated. Data came from immunoSEQ multiplex PCR; TCRdb stores just in-frame clones and leaves some out. Clonal size and the V and J genes are those of that table, whereas D and trimming came from the DNA. The sample includes around 180,000 clones, 85% to 90% seen only once; the top ten take under 3.5%. Germline values: CDR1 WNHNN, CDR2 SYGVQD (reference sequence). The CDR3 is 15 amino acids. Trimming cost V 10 bases and J 1 base, with 17 bases left between them. This chain connects TRBV10-1 to TRBJ1-5; D possibly corresponds to TRBD1 (5 bases). The TCR sequence derives from a woman younger than 45 with active or convalescent COVID-19. Sequenced material: peripheral blood. The CDR3 DNA follows: TGCGCCATCTGTCATGGGGACTCCAGCAATCAGCCCCAGCATTTT. As protein: CAICHGDSSNQPQHF.